This T cell receptor beta chain came from a study of human T cells and chemical hapten exposure. At the level of the study: Cases of alopecia areata, totalis or universalis occurred in a predominantly female patient group. Study observations and caveats: Having alopecia, donors may respond immunologically unlike healthy people. In comparison with controls, expanded TCRs gave rise to a significantly larger number of large CDR3 similarity clusters.

Remarks on this clonotype: The antigen is not known.

The germline V gene has CDR1 SNHLY and CDR2 FYNNEI. The CDR3 consists of 14 residues. V lost 10 bases, J lost 4 bases, and 10 bases stayed unmatched. One entry per CDR3 protein, called by TCRdb with MiXCR from the RACE reads. The table lists roughly 120,000 distinct CDR3 sequences, approximately 14% of them singletons. The sample's time point: patch test 1, 2 weeks after DPC sensitization. The sample's treatment: therapeutic diphenylcyclopropenone sensitization with weekly scalp DPC. This receptor was taken from a man aged 18-30 years with alopecia areata. Some clones in this sample may be carry-over from other donors' samples. J is TRBJ2-5 and V is TRBV2; 9 positions match TRBD1. The material was whole blood, obtained in connection with sensitization to the hapten diphenylcyclopropenone (DPC). CDR3 nucleotides: TGTGCCACCAGATCGGGACAGGGAAGAGAGACCCAGTACTTC. Protein product: CATRSGQGRETQYF.